The clone carrying this T cell receptor (beta chain) has only a few counts. For TCR, cDNA came from 5'RACE template switching, which added a universal primer site and UMIs. TCRdb re-analysed the 5' RACE reads in MiXCR, keeping a single row per CDR3 protein. The sample holds approximately 330,000 distinct CDR3 sequences, roughly 4.3% seen once. The source of the sample is a study of T cells after yellow fever vaccination. The germline V and J ends were trimmed by 2 bases and 4 bases, with 9 bases remaining between them. The germline V gene encodes CDR1 SGDLS and CDR2 YYNGEE. This CDR3 spans 13 amino acids.

This clonotype was sampled from a man younger than 30 who received the YFV17D yellow fever vaccine. V is TRBV9 and J is TRBJ1-1; D not resolved. Material: PBMCs, obtained 5 days after the yellow fever booster vaccination. The CDR3 spells CASSVGGFTEAFF. The CDR3 nucleotides are TGTGCCAGCAGCGTTGGAGGTTTCACTGAAGCTTTCTTT.